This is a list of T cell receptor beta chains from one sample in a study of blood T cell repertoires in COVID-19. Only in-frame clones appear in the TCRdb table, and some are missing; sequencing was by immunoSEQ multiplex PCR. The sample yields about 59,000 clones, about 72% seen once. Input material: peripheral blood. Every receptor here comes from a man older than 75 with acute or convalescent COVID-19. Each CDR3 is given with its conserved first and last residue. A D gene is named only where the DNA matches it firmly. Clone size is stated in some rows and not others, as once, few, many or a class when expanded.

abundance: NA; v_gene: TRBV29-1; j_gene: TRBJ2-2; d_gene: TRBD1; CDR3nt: TGCAGCGTTGGACAGGGTTCAGACACCGGGGAGCTGTTTTTT; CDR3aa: CSVGQGSDTGELFF
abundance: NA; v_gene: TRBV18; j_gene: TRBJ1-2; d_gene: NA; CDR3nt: TGTGCCAGCTCACCAGAAGAGGGATGGGGCTACACCTTC; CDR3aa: CASSPEEGWGYTF
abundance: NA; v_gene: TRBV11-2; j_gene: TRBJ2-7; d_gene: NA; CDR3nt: TGTGCCAGCAGCCCCCGGACTGGGGACGAGCAGTACTTC; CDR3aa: CASSPRTGDEQYF
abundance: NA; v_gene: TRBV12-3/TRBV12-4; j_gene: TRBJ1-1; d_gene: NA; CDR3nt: TGTGCCAGCAGTTTGAACTCGAACACTGAAGCTTTCTTT; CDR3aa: CASSLNSNTEAFF
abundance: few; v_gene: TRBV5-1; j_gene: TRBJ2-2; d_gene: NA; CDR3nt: TGCGCCAGCGCCCTCCGGTGGAGCGGGGAGCTGTTTTTT; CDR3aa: CASALRWSGELFF
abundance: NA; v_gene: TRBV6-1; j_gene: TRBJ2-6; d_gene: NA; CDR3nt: TGTGCCAGCAGTGAAGTTACTGGGGCCAACGTCCTGACTTTC; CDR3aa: CASSEVTGANVLTF
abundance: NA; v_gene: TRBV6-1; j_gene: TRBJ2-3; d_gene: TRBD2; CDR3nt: TGTGCCAGCAGTGCGGGACTAGCGGGACTCACAGATACGCAGTATTTT; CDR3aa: CASSAGLAGLTDTQYF
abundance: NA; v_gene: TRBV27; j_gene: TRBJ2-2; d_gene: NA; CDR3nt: TGTGCCAGCCCCCAACAGGGTATCACCGGGGAGCTGTTTTTT; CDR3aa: CASPQQGITGELFF
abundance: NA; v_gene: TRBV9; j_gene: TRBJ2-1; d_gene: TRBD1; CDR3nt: TGTGCCAGCAGCGCCCGACAGGGGAGCAATGAGCAGTTCTTC; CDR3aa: CASSARQGSNEQFF
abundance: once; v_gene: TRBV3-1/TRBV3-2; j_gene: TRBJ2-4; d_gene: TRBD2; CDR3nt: TGTGCCAGCAGCCAAGATCCACTAGCGGGGGCTATGCTGGCCAAAAACATTCAGTACTTC; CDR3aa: CASSQDPLAGAMLAKNIQYF
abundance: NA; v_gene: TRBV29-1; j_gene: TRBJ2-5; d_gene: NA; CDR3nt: TGCAGCGTCGCCTCATCCCAACGGGAGACCCAGTACTTC; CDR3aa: CSVASSQRETQYF
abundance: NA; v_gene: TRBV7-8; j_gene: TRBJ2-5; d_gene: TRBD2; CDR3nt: TGTGCCAGCAGCTTCCTTAGCGGGGCGTACCAAGAGACCCAGTACTTC; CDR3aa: CASSFLSGAYQETQYF
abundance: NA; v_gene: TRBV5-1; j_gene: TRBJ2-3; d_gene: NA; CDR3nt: TGCGCCAGCAGCTTTGAAGCTTTTTCCTCCGCAGATACGCAGTATTTT; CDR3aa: CASSFEAFSSADTQYF
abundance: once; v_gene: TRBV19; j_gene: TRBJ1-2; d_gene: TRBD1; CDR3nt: TGTGCCAGTAGTATCCCAGGGGGCGTCGTCTATGGCTACACCTTC; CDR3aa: CASSIPGGVVYGYTF
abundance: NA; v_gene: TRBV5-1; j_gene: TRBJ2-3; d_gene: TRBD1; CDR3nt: TGCGCCAGCAGCCTGAGACAGGGGCCGCAGGATACGCAGTATTTT; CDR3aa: CASSLRQGPQDTQYF
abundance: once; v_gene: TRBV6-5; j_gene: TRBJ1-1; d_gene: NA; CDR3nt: TGTGCCAGCATCCCCAGTTTGAACACTGAAGCTTTCTTT; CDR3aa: CASIPSLNTEAFF
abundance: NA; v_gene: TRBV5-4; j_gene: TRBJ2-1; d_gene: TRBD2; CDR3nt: TGTGCCAGCAGCCCGGTAGCGGGAGTGGGCAGGAATGAGCAGTTCTTC; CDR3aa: CASSPVAGVGRNEQFF